This TCR beta chain appears in the sequencing data of a study of blood T cell repertoires in COVID-19. At the level of the study: PBMCs, B-cell-depleted T cells, or T cells provided the cDNA or gDNA that made up the material.

There are a few counts of this clone. Sequenced by immunoSEQ multiplex PCR; TCRdb stores in-frame clones only, minus some. The table shows about 200,000 clones, with about 86% occurring only once. This TCR derives from a woman aged 50 to 65 with acute or convalescent COVID-19. The specimen was peripheral blood.

The CDR3 loop reads CASSPSGDYSNEQFF. CDR3 bases: TGTGCCAGCAGCCCCTCCGGGGACTATTCCAATGAGCAGTTCTTC. The chain recombines TRBV6-5 with TRBJ2-1; 7 nucleotides line up with TRBD2. V shed 6 bases, J shed 6 bases, and the junction held 11 bases outside the gene matches. Germline V lookup: CDR1 MNHEY, CDR2 SVGAGI. CDR3 size: 15 residues.